The 11 T cell receptor beta chains in this list originate from one sample, sequenced in a study of tumor-infiltrating lymphocytes in primary liver carcinoma. Scientists recovered RNA and DNA together from about 21-30 mg of unsorted bulk tissue. TCR beta cDNA was made from roughly 500 ng total RNA with a constant-region primer. Researchers made the TCR beta libraries by running three nested multiplex PCR rounds with slightly modified ARM-PCR. The first two PCR rounds, roughly 10 cycles each, used TRBV1-TRBV30 forward primers and a C-beta reverse primer. TCRdb recomputed calls from the multiplex PCR reads with MiXCR, one row per CDR3 protein. The table records approximately 110,000 distinct CDR3 sequences, around 60% of them present only once. What was sequenced was liver tumor tissue from sampling region 1. Subset given: tumor region T1, superior pole. These receptors originate from a woman aged 60 to 75 with primary liver carcinoma and hepatitis B virus infection.

Concerning this clonotype itself: The CDR3 end shows no conserved phenylalanine or tryptophan, and so a read error is likely. The J gene is TRBJ2-1, the V gene TRBV11-1; 10 nucleotides match TRBD2. The CDR3 consists of 14 residues. V lost 9 bases to trimming and J lost 8 bases; unmatched junction nucleotides: 10. Germline V CDR1 and CDR2: SGHAT, FQDESV (reference sequence). DNA of the CDR3: TGTGCCAGTAGCGACGGACTAGCGGTCTATGAGCAGTTCTCC. Amino acids: CASSDGLAVYEQFS.

Turning to this clonotype: An end of the junction does not agree with germline; a read error may underlie this. The chain joins TRBV5-1 to TRBJ1-1; the D gene is possibly TRBD1 (5 bases). The CDR3 consists of 14 residues. The germline V gene encodes CDR1 SGHRS and CDR2 YFSETQ. The CDR3 coding sequence is TGCGCCAGCAGCCTGGAAAGGGGCTCACTTGAAGCTTCCTTT. Residues: CASSLERGSLEASF. The full variable domain, completed using reference TRBV5-1 and TRBJ1-1, is KAGVTQTPRYLIKTRGQQVTLSCSPISGHRSVSWYQQTPGQGLQFLFEYFSETQRNKGNFPGRFSGRQFSNSRSEMNVSTLELGDSALYLCASSLERGSLEASFGQGTRLTVV.

A note on this clonotype: A much larger clone differs from this one at a single base, so this may be a read error. This sequence joins TRBV6-1 and TRBJ1-2; 10 bases are shared with TRBD1. Trimming at V came to 10 bases and at J to 5 bases, leaving 10 bases not matched to a gene. The CDR3 runs to 14 residues. CDR1 MNHNS and CDR2 SASEGT come from the germline V gene. The CDR3 region is CANNRDRGEYGYTF. CDR3 coding DNA: TGTGCCAACAATAGGGACAGGGGCGAGTATGGCTACACCTTC.

This clonotype was counted a few times. J is TRBJ2-1 and V is TRBV28, with a possible D match to TRBD2 (6 bases). V lost 6 bases to trimming and J lost 7 bases, with 16 bases between them. Per germline, CDR1 MDHEN and CDR2 SYDVKM. The length of the CDR3 is 14 residues. In DNA form, the CDR3 reads TGTGCCAGCAGCCGGGGGTACCCCAAGAATGAGCAGTTCTTC. Its translation is CASSRGYPKNEQFF.

Note on this clonotype: This may come from a read error, since a much larger clone is one base off. The chain has TRBV6-1 and TRBJ2-3; possible D gene TRBD2, 5 bases. CDR3 size: 15 residues. Germline CDR1 is MNHNS and CDR2 is SASEGT. In DNA form, the CDR3 reads TGTGACCCGACCACCGAGGATCCTCGGGAAGATACGCAGTATTTT. Amino acid sequence: CDPTTEDPREDTQYF.

Worth noting for this clonotype: Just one base apart from a much larger clone, this may be a read error. This chain connects TRBV10-3 to TRBJ2-5, with TRBD1 identical over 7 bases. Germline V gives CDR1 ENHRY, CDR2 SYGVKD. Trimming took 5 bases from V and 5 from J; bases not matched to a gene: 8. The CDR3 is 14 residues long. CDR3 coding DNA: TGTGCCATCAGTTTAGGGGGCACGGGCGAGACCCAGTACTTC. It yields the protein CAISLGGTGETQYF.

V is TRBV14 and J is TRBJ2-3; D may be TRBD2 (5 bases). CDR3 size: 14 residues. From germline, CDR1 is SGHDN and CDR2 FVKESK. V was clipped by 1 base and J by 4 bases, with 9 bases between them. The CDR3 DNA reads as TGTGCCAGCAGCCAAGCCTTCGGGGCAGATACGCAGTATTTT. It encodes CASSQAFGADTQYF.

Worth noting for this clonotype: A much bigger clone sits one base away, suggesting this may be a read error. The V gene is TRBV29-1, the J gene TRBJ1-1; the D gene is possibly TRBD1 (6 bases). CDR1 SQVTM and CDR2 ANQGSEA come from the germline V gene. V was pared by 2 bases and J by 8 bases, with 12 bases between. The CDR3 covers 12 residues. The chain's CDR3 is CSVEQGLSEAFF. DNA for the CDR3: TGCAGCGTTGAACAGGGGCTCTCCGAAGCTTTCTTT.

This clonotype was seen a single time. A much larger clonotype is one base distant, so this may be a read error. The chain combines TRBV12-5 with TRBJ2-1, with 9 positions matching TRBD2. The CDR3 loop spans 17 amino acids. The germline CDR1 and CDR2 sequences are LGHNT and FRNRAP. Losses at the gene ends were 2 bases for V and 4 bases for J; bases not matched to a gene: 9. The CDR3: CASGLSLTSGLYNEQFF. The CDR3 nucleotides read TGTGCTAGTGGTTTGTCCCTAACTAGCGGGTTATACAATGAGCAGTTCTTC. Full variable domain (missing parts from reference TRBV12-5 and TRBJ2-1): DARVTQTPRHKVTEMGQEVTMRCQPILGHNTVFWYRQTMMQGLELLAYFRNRAPLDDSGMPKDRFSAEMPDATLATLKIQPSEPRDSAVYFCASGLSLTSGLYNEQFFGPGTRLTVL.

A few counts support this clonotype. Possible read error: a much larger clone is one base away. The gene calls are TRBV4-2 and TRBJ2-7; 9 nucleotides agree with TRBD2. Unmatched junction bases numbered 7, after V lost 3 bases and J lost 7 bases. CDR1 is LGHNA and CDR2 is YNFKEQ in the germline V gene. The CDR3 length is 14 residues. CDR3 nucleotides: TGTGCCAGCAGCCATGAGGCGGGAGGGTCTGAGCAGTACTTC. Its protein is CASSHEAGGSEQYF.

This clonotype has a handful of counts. The V gene is TRBV7-8, the J gene TRBJ2-3; no clear D. V lost 0 bases and J 1 base, leaving 11 bases between the germline ends. Germline-derived CDR1 and CDR2 are SGHVS and FQNEAQ. This CDR3 contains 16 residues. DNA of the CDR3: TGTGCCAGCAGCTTAGCCCTGGACGGACGCACAGATACGCAGTATTTT. Its translation: CASSLALDGRTDTQYF.